The clone carrying this T cell receptor (beta chain) was observed a few times. Its antigen remains unidentified. Sequenced with the Oncomine TCR Beta short-read assay was DNA taken from cultured CD4+ T cells. From cultured CD4+ T cells, genomic DNA was extracted. TCRdb independently ran MiXCR on the PCR reads; one entry per CDR3 protein. This repertoire shows 10,000 to 15,000 distinct CDR3 sequences, over 45% found once; its top ten account for 24%. The sample originates from a study of vaccination and CD4 T cells after COVID-19. Turning to the study itself: Cells received overlapping spike peptides from SARS-CoV-2, HCoV-NL63, HCoV-OC43 and HCoV-229E as stimulation. For control cultures, the treatment was a CEFX pool, an HIV-1 Nef pool, or no peptide.

CDR3 length: 12 residues. V dropped 3 bases and J dropped 0 bases, with 2 bases sitting between them. The V gene's germline CDR1 is MNHEY and CDR2 SMNVEV (reference sequence). The treatment: approximately 9-day PBMC culture with coronavirus spike peptide pools or control peptides (ViraFEST assay). The source is a human donor who had recovered from COVID-19. The sequenced sample was CD4+ T cells from blood, cultured in vitro. The gene calls are TRBV27 and TRBJ2-5, with unresolved D. The CDR3 sequence: CASSLYQETQYF. CDR3 DNA sequence: TGTGCCAGCAGTTTGTACCAAGAGACCCAGTACTTC.